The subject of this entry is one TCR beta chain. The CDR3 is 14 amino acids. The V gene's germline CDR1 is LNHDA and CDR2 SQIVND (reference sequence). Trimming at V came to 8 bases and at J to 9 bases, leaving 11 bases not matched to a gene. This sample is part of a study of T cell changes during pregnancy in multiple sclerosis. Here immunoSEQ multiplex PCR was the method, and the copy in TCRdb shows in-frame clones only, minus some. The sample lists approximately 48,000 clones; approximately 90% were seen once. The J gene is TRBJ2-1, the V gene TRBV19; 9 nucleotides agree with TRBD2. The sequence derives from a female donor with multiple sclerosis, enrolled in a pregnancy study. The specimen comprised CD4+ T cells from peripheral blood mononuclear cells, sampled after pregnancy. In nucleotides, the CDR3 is TGTGCCAGTCCAATTAGCGGGAGCGTGGGTGAGCAGTTCTTC. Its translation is CASPISGSVGEQFF.